This T cell receptor beta chain is from a study of CXCR3-negative and CXCR3-positive naive CD8 T cells (dated by TCRdb to the late 2010s). The study in broad terms: In total, about 130 million TRB reads were obtained, or roughly 1.5 +/- 0.3 million reads per library. Diversity and physicochemical repertoire analyses were performed on 11 donors pooled from two independent experiments. TRBV-TRBJ cluster analysis included naive subsets from several donors and memory cells from 3 donors. What the authors observed across the whole study: Because surface CD5, which is linked to self-reactivity in mice, was comparable between the naive subsets, TCR interaction strength was also inferred from the physicochemical properties of TRB CDR3s. Naive CXCR3-negative and CXCR3-positive cells from the same donor showed similar TRBV-TRBJ usage, whereas memory cells showed distinct patterns. Both naive subsets had comparably high repertoire diversity, while memory CD8+ T cells had much lower repertoire diversity. TRB CDR3s from CXCR3-positive naive cells showed higher hydrophobicity (lower Kidera factor 4), lower energy, and higher strength and volume indices than CXCR3-negative naive cells. Freshly isolated PBMCs were used for most assays because CXCR3 expression went down partially after cryopreservation.

These reads were obtained on a NextSeq 550. The Human TCR Profiling Kit (MiLaboratory) was used to make UMI-labeled 5' RACE TRB cDNA libraries. The full amount of extracted RNA was used for cDNA synthesis, and the full amount of resulting cDNA was used for PCR amplification. Libraries were prepared in parallel with an identical number of PCR cycles. In the authors' own workflow: With a requirement of at least two reads per UMI, MIGEC and MiXCR extracted about 56,000 +/- 9,600 unique UMI-labeled TRB cDNA molecules per library. On average, each library contained roughly 40,000 +/- 10,000 functional in-frame TRB CDR3 nucleotide clonotypes without stop codons. After downsampling to 5000 UMI-labeled TRB molecules per sample, diversity metrics, including normalized Shannon-Wiener and Chao1, were computed in VDJtools. For the central five CDR3 residues, VDJtools calculated physicochemical properties weighted by clonotype size, namely interaction energy, strength, volume and Kidera factor 4. TCRdb reprocessed the reads; each CDR3 protein sequence makes one entry, and DNA is unavailable. TCRdb, not the authors, supplied the V and J calls. The record for this sample contains about 89,000 distinct CDR3 sequences. The ten largest clones take up 1.1% of the sample.

Comments on this clonotype: It has no known antigen specificity.

Measured from the cysteine to the phenylalanine, the CDR3 is 12 residues long. No DNA is recorded. CDR1 and CDR2 are read off the germline V gene (reference sequence) as LNHDA and SQIVND. Each CD8+ T cell subset was flow-sorted in triplicate, and some 310,000 cells per subset were placed directly into RLT lysis buffer. Naive CD8+ T cells were defined stringently as CD45RO-CCR7+CD27+CD95- to exclude memory contaminants. Peripheral blood mononuclear cells were isolated from buffy coats by standard density gradient centrifugation. A FACSAria III was used to flow-sort naive CXCR3-negative and CXCR3-positive CD8+ T cells. Total RNA was extracted from sorted cells with an RNeasy Mini Kit.

This TCR derives from a human donor in good health. Some clones in this sample may be carry-over from other donors' samples. Sequences were obtained from naive CXCR3+ CD8+ T cells from blood. According to the study, the label for this sample's cell subset or site signals: CD45RO-CCR7+CD27+CD95- naive CD8+ T cells expressing CXCR3 (TNR3+). This chain is built from TRBV19 and TRBJ2-1. The CDR3: CASSRDSNEQFF.